The subject of this entry is one TCR beta chain. Its antigen is undetermined. The data were obtained in a study of vaccination and CD4 T cells after COVID-19. This CDR3 comprises 12 residues. The germline gives CDR1 GTSNPN, CDR2 SVGIG (reference sequence). V lost 5 bases to trimming and J lost 8 bases; unmatched junction nucleotides: 8. Sample treatment: roughly 10-day PBMC culture with coronavirus spike peptide pools or control peptides (ViraFEST assay). ViraFEST relied on peptide pools to expand antigen-specific T cells; the TCRs were sequenced afterward. Cultured CD4+ T-cell DNA underwent Oncomine TCR Beta short-read sequencing. TCRdb analysed the PCR reads with MiXCR anew, one entry per CDR3 protein. The repertoire has tens of thousands of distinct CDR3 sequences, around 70% of them found once; the top ten carry more than 6.5%.

V usage is TRBV30 and J usage is TRBJ1-2; 7 nucleotides line up with TRBD1. The sequence came from a human donor who had recovered from COVID-19. The sample taken for sequencing was CD4+ T cells from blood, cultured in vitro. This CDR3 is CAWETTGKGYTF. The CDR3 nucleotides read TGTGCCTGGGAAACGACAGGGAAGGGCTACACCTTC.